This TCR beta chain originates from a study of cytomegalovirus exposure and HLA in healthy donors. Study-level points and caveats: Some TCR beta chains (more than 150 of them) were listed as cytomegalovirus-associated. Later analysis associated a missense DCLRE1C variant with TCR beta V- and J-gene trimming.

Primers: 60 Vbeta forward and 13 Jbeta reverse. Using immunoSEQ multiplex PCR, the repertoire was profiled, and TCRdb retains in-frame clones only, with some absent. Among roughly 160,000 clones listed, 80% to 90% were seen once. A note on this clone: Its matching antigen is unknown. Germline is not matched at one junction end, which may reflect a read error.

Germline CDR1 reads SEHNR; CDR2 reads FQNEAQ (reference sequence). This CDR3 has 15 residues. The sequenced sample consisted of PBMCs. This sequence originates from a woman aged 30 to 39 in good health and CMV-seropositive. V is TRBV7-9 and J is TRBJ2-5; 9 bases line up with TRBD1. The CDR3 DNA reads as TGTTCCAGCAGCACCGGGGACAGGGAGCCAGAGACCCAGTACTTC. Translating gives CSSSTGDREPETQYF.